Below, 32 T cell receptor beta chains from the same sample are listed, as sequenced in a study of T cell changes during pregnancy in multiple sclerosis. Generated by immunoSEQ multiplex PCR, the TCRdb table keeps only in-frame clones and is missing some. The repertoire has tens of thousands of clones, 85% to 95% of them found once; the top ten carry approximately 0.44%. Here the sequenced sample was CD4+ T cells from peripheral blood mononuclear cells, taken before pregnancy. All receptors derive from a female donor with multiple sclerosis, enrolled in a pregnancy study.

The gene calls are TRBV21-1 and TRBJ1-5. TRBV21-1 is assigned pseudogene status. The CDR3 is 19 residues long. As DNA, the CDR3 is TGTGCCAGCAGCAAAAAAAGGCCCCCGGTCGAGGGAACGTTCCAAACCCAGCATTTT. Translating it yields CASSKKRPPVEGTFQTQHF.

The rearrangement uses TRBV27 and TRBJ2-2, with 10 bases identical to TRBD2. Looked up from germline, CDR1 is MNHEY and CDR2 is SMNVEV (reference sequence). The trim removed 6 bases at V and 5 bases at J, leaving 9 bases unmatched. CDR3 length equals 16 residues. CDR3 region: CASRGLAGAPTGELFF. CDR3 in DNA: TGTGCCAGCAGGGGGCTAGCGGGAGCCCCAACCGGGGAGCTGTTTTTT.

This chain uses TRBV29-1 with TRBJ1-2; 11 nucleotides agree with TRBD1. The V and J ends lost 2 bases and 6 bases, in that order; junction bases with no gene match: 5. CDR1 is SQVTM, CDR2 ANQGSEA, per germline. CDR3 size: 14 residues. This chain's CDR3 is CSVETGTGGNGYTF. In DNA form, the CDR3 reads TGCAGCGTTGAAACCGGGACAGGGGGGAATGGCTACACCTTC.

CDR3 sequence: CASSRSNPGTSGRWWTQYF. The DNA of the CDR3 is TGTGCCAGCAGCCGGAGCAACCCCGGGACTAGCGGGAGGTGGTGGACCCAGTACTTC. This chain connects TRBV14 to TRBJ2-5; TRBD2 matches at 15 bases. There are 19 residues in the CDR3. CDR1 is SGHDN and CDR2 is FVKESK in the germline V gene. V lost 4 bases and J lost 7; bases outside the gene matches: 16.

The rearrangement links TRBV7-8 to TRBJ1-5; tentative D call: TRBD1 (6 bases). Germline loops: CDR1 SGHVS, CDR2 FQNEAQ. This CDR3 is 15 amino acids long. Trimming pared 10 bases from V and 5 bases from J, leaving 21 bases between. The CDR3 region has the DNA TGTGCCACCAACCCAACCCCAGGGGAACATCAGCCCCAGCATTTT. Its protein product is CATNPTPGEHQPQHF.

The chain joins TRBV10-3 to TRBJ2-7; 10 bases are a match to TRBD2. CDR1 and CDR2 from the germline V gene are ENHRY and SYGVKD. J was trimmed by 5 bases and V by 10 bases; bases with no gene match: 11. The CDR3 consists of 14 residues. The DNA for the CDR3 is TGTGCCAGCGCTACGGGACTAGCGCGTCACGAGCAGTACTTC. This sequence encodes CASATGLARHEQYF.

This clone was counted a few times. The CDR3 nucleotides read TGTGCCAGTGTGAAGCTGAATAGCAATCAGCCCCAGCATTTT. Its translation is CASVKLNSNQPQHF. J is TRBJ1-5 and V is TRBV19; D not resolved. The CDR3 is 14 residues long. Per germline, CDR1 LNHDA and CDR2 SQIVND (reference sequence). V lost 8 bases and J 0 bases, leaving 11 bases between the germline ends.

V and J are TRBV5-1 and TRBJ2-1; 14 bases line up with TRBD2. Germline V gives CDR1 SGHRS, CDR2 YFSETQ. This CDR3 has 17 residues. J gave up 8 bases and V 1 base, and 8 bases lay outside the gene matches. The CDR3 nucleotides read TGCGCCAGCAGCTTGAGGTCGACTAGCGGGAGGGGGGATGAGCAGTTCTTC. It encodes CASSLRSTSGRGDEQFF.

This chain connects TRBV28 to TRBJ1-1, with 10 bases aligning to TRBD1. The CDR3 extends over 16 amino acids. Trimming at V came to 5 bases and at J to 10 bases, leaving 16 bases not matched to a gene. The germline CDR1 and CDR2 sequences are MDHEN and SYDVKM. The DNA of the CDR3 is TGTGCCAGCAGTACTGTCCCGGGACAGGGGTTCCGTGGAGCTTTCTTT. It codes for CASSTVPGQGFRGAFF. The complete variable domain, with remaining parts taken from reference TRBV28 and TRBJ1-1, reads DVKVTQSSRYLVKRTGEKVFLECVQDMDHENMFWYRQDPGLGLRLIYFSYDVKMKEKGDIPEGYSVSREKKERFSLILESASTNQTSMYLCASSTVPGQGFRGAFFGQGTRLTVV.

The chain couples TRBV5-1 to TRBJ2-1, with 11 positions matching TRBD2. CDR1 is SGHRS, CDR2 YFSETQ, per germline. The J segment lost 4 bases and the V segment lost 4 bases, leaving 4 bases of the junction unmatched. The CDR3 has 15 amino acids. Written as DNA, the CDR3 is TGCGCCAGCAGCCCCGGGACTAGCGGATACAATGAGCAGTTCTTC. It yields the protein CASSPGTSGYNEQFF. The entire variable domain, with the rest obtained from reference TRBV5-1 and TRBJ2-1, is as follows: KAGVTQTPRYLIKTRGQQVTLSCSPISGHRSVSWYQQTPGQGLQFLFEYFSETQRNKGNFPGRFSGRQFSNSRSEMNVSTLELGDSALYLCASSPGTSGYNEQFFGPGTRLTVL.

The chain couples TRBV2 to TRBJ1-5; D might be TRBD1 (5 bases). V was shortened by 4 bases and J by 4 bases, with 17 bases between the two germline ends. CDR1 and CDR2 from the germline V gene are SNHLY and FYNNEI. The CDR3 runs 16 residues. The CDR3 protein is CASSGPGGLGNQPQHF. DNA of the CDR3: TGTGCCAGCAGTGGTCCGGGGGGTTTAGGTAATCAGCCCCAGCATTTT.

This chain uses TRBV7-8 with TRBJ2-1, with a possible D match to TRBD1 (6 bases). The V end was cut by 5 bases, the J end by 8 bases, with 16 bases between. There are 14 residues in the CDR3. CDR1 and CDR2 from the germline V gene are SGHVS and FQNEAQ. The CDR3 region has the DNA TGTGCCAGCAGCAACCGGGACACAGTCCATGAGCAGTTCTTC. As protein: CASSNRDTVHEQFF.

The rearrangement joins TRBV7-2 to TRBJ2-3, with TRBD2 matching over 7 bases. This CDR3 spans 15 amino acids. Germline CDR1 is SGHTA and CDR2 is FQGNSA. With 4 bases clipped from V and 2 bases from J, the junction kept 6 bases outside the gene matches. CDR3 loop: CASSSRGTNTDTQYF. Here the CDR3 DNA reads TGTGCCAGCAGCTCGAGAGGGACTAACACAGATACGCAGTATTTT.

The chain couples TRBV14 to TRBJ2-2; the match to TRBD2 covers 7 bases. From germline, CDR1 is SGHDN and CDR2 FVKESK. CDR3 size: 16 residues. V shed 4 bases and J 2 bases; nucleotides not matched to a gene: 7. CDR3 bases: TGTGCCAGCAGCCTTGGGACTATGAAAAACACCGGGGAGCTGTTTTTT. The encoded protein is CASSLGTMKNTGELFF.

This chain connects TRBV27 to TRBJ2-1; 14 positions match TRBD2. CDR1 and CDR2 (germline): MNHEY, SMNVEV (reference sequence). Germline trimming cut 7 bases from V and 1 base from J; bases unmatched to any gene: 6. The CDR3 totals 17 residues. DNA for the CDR3: TGTGCCAGCACAATCCGGACTAGCGGGAGGTCCTACAATGAGCAGTTCTTC. Its protein product is CASTIRTSGRSYNEQFF.

V and J are TRBV7-3 and TRBJ2-1; 13 bases are shared with TRBD2. The CDR3 spans 16 residues. The germline gives CDR1 SGHTA, CDR2 FQGTGA. V dropped 5 bases and J dropped 3; count of bases not matched to a gene: 4. The DNA for the CDR3 is TGTGCCAGCAGCCCAGGGACTAGCGGGAACTACAATGAGCAGTTCTTC. The encoded protein is CASSPGTSGNYNEQFF.

This clone was detected a few times. This chain joins TRBV7-2 and TRBJ1-1, with 12 bases identical to TRBD1. The CDR3 length is 14 residues. CDR1 is SGHTA, CDR2 FQGNSA, per germline. With 5 bases clipped from V and 4 bases from J, the junction kept 2 bases outside the gene matches. The CDR3: CASSRDRGLTEAFF. The CDR3 nucleotides read TGTGCCAGCAGCAGGGACAGGGGGCTCACTGAAGCTTTCTTT.

This chain joins TRBV15 and TRBJ2-2, with 7 bases fitting TRBD1. The CDR3 has 17 residues. The junction had 14 bases not matched to a gene; V was cut back by 5 bases and J by 5 bases. Per germline, CDR1 LNHNV and CDR2 YYDKDF (reference sequence). The CDR3 DNA sequence: TGTGCCACCAGCGCCCAAGCCGGGACAGTAATTACCGGGGAGCTGTTTTTT. This encodes CATSAQAGTVITGELFF.

CDR3 sequence (DNA): TGTGCCAGCAGAGTGAACAGGGCGAACACCGGGGAGCTGTTTTTT. Protein product: CASRVNRANTGELFF. This chain connects TRBV27 to TRBJ2-2; perhaps TRBD1 as D (6 bases). This CDR3 spans 15 amino acids. Germline-derived CDR1 and CDR2 are MNHEY and SMNVEV (reference sequence). Trimming removed 6 bases from V and 0 bases from J, with 11 bases in between.

This chain links TRBV10-3 with TRBJ1-1; D ambiguous. The germline CDR1 and CDR2 sequences are ENHRY and SYGVKD. Trimming pared 7 bases from V and 1 base from J, leaving 10 bases between. The CDR3 is made up of 13 amino acids. The DNA of the CDR3 is TGTGCCATCACAGAACAGCAGAACACTGAAGCTTTCTTT. The encoded protein is CAITEQQNTEAFF.

V usage is TRBV7-3 and J usage is TRBJ2-7; 8 bases map to TRBD1. Germline assignment: CDR1 SGHTA and CDR2 FQGTGA. Unmatched junction bases numbered 11, after V lost 5 bases and J lost 5 bases. This CDR3 contains 15 residues. The DNA of the CDR3 is TGTGCCAGCAGCAGGACAGGGACGTCGCGGGACGAGCAGTACTTC. Protein product: CASSRTGTSRDEQYF. Based on the CDR3 plus reference TRBV7-3 and TRBJ2-7, the full variable domain is GAGVSQTPSNKVTEKGKYVELRCDPISGHTALYWYRQSLGQGPEFLIYFQGTGAADDSGLPNDRFFAVRPEGSVSTLKIQRTERGDSAVYLCASSRTGTSRDEQYFGPGTRLTVT.

The chain joins TRBV25-1 to TRBJ2-2; 7 positions agree with TRBD1. Germline lookup yields CDR1 MGHDK and CDR2 SYGVNS. V gave up 4 bases and J gave up 2 bases; unmatched junction bases: 4. The CDR3 runs 15 residues. In nucleotides, the CDR3 is TGTGCCAGCAGTGGGAGACAGGGCAACACCGGGGAGCTGTTTTTT. Translation: CASSGRQGNTGELFF.

This CDR3 is CASSGNRGKGNEQFF. CDR3 nucleotide sequence: TGTGCCAGCAGCGGCAACCGGGGGAAGGGCAATGAGCAGTTCTTC. The gene calls are TRBV11-2 and TRBJ2-1, with D possibly matching TRBD2 (6 bases). Germline V gene data show CDR1 as SGHAT and CDR2 as FQNNGV. CDR3 length: 15 residues. The V end was cut by 5 bases, the J end by 6 bases, with 17 bases between.

This clone came up once. The rearrangement links TRBV10-3 to TRBJ2-2; the match to TRBD2 covers 11 bases. The CDR3 spans 16 residues. V was pared by 4 bases and J by 2 bases, with 3 bases of the junction left unmatched. Germline CDR1 is ENHRY and CDR2 is SYGVKD. The CDR3 reads CAISATSGGNTGELFF. CDR3 bases: TGTGCCATCAGTGCCACTAGCGGGGGAAACACCGGGGAGCTGTTTTTT.

The genes are TRBV7-9 and TRBJ2-5; TRBD1 matches 7 bases. Germline CDR1 is SEHNR and CDR2 is FQNEAQ (reference sequence). This CDR3 has 14 residues. V was clipped by 5 bases and J by 4 bases; unmatched bases: 7. The CDR3 DNA sequence: TGTGCCAGCAGCCTCTTAAGACAGGGAGAGACCCAGTACTTC. Its protein product is CASSLLRQGETQYF.

The chain recombines TRBV11-3 with TRBJ2-2, with D perhaps TRBD1 (6 bases). The CDR3 is made up of 14 amino acids. Between the trimmed V and J ends, which lost 5 bases and 3 bases, there was a span of 10 bases. Germline V gives CDR1 SGHNT, CDR2 YENEEA. The CDR3 coding sequence is TGTGCCAGCAGCGTACAGGGTTACACCGGGGAGCTGTTTTTT. Residues: CASSVQGYTGELFF.

The J gene is TRBJ2-5, the V gene TRBV7-2; no reliable D call. Germline assignment: CDR1 SGHTA and CDR2 FQGNSA. V was shortened by 5 bases and J by 3 bases, with 13 bases between the two germline ends. CDR3 length equals 14 residues. CDR3 bases: TGTGCCAGCAGCAGAGCGCCAGTGAAAGAGACCCAGTACTTC. Translating it yields CASSRAPVKETQYF.

Only one count was recorded for this clone. The V and J genes are TRBV7-3 and TRBJ2-7; 8 bases fit TRBD1. The CDR3 runs 14 residues. V shed 5 bases and J 5 bases; nucleotides not matched to a gene: 8. Germline V gives CDR1 SGHTA, CDR2 FQGTGA. CDR3 in DNA: TGTGCCAGCAGCCCCGGACAGGGATTCAACGAGCAGTACTTC. The encoded protein is CASSPGQGFNEQYF.

This sequence joins TRBV6-5 and TRBJ1-1; 8 nucleotides match TRBD1. V was clipped by 5 bases and J by 7 bases; unmatched bases: 9. This CDR3 is built from 14 residues. Per germline, CDR1 MNHEY and CDR2 SVGAGI. The CDR3 spells CASSHRQGLGEAFF. The CDR3 bases are TGTGCCAGCAGTCATCGACAGGGGTTGGGTGAAGCTTTCTTT.

The chain carries TRBV9 and TRBJ1-4; TRBD1 might be the D (6 bases). This CDR3 contains 14 residues. V was clipped by 2 bases and J by 5 bases, with 10 bases between them. Germline lookup yields CDR1 SGDLS and CDR2 YYNGEE. The CDR3 spells CASSVGHRNEKLFF. In DNA form, the CDR3 reads TGTGCCAGCAGCGTGGGACACCGAAATGAAAAACTGTTTTTT.

The rearrangement joins TRBV28 to TRBJ2-1; 13 bases map to TRBD2. The germline V gene encodes CDR1 MDHEN and CDR2 SYDVKM. The CDR3 runs 18 residues. J lost 2 bases, V lost 5 bases, and 9 bases had no gene match. Here the CDR3 reads CASSPHPGTSGTYNEQFF. CDR3 nucleotides: TGTGCCAGCAGTCCCCATCCCGGGACTAGCGGGACCTACAATGAGCAGTTCTTC.

The V and J genes are TRBV9 and TRBJ2-3; TRBD2 matches 12 bases. The CDR3 is made up of 16 amino acids. V trimming: 3 bases; J trimming: 2 bases; junction bases outside the gene matches: 4. Germline lookup yields CDR1 SGDLS and CDR2 YYNGEE. CDR3 sequence reads: CASSDTSGGFTDTQYF. CDR3 DNA: TGTGCCAGCAGCGATACTAGCGGGGGGTTCACAGATACGCAGTATTTT.